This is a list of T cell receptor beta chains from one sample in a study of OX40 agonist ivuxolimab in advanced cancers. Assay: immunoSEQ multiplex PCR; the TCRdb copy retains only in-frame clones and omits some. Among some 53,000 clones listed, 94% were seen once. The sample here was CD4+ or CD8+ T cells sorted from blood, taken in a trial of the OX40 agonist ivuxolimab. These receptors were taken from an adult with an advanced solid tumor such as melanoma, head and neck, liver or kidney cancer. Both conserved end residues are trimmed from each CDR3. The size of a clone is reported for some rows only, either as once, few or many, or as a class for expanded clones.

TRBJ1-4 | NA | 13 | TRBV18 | ASSPAGGLGEKLF
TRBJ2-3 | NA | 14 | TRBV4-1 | ASSQDLRTGTDTQY
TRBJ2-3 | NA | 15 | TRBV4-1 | ASSQEMGQWARDTQY
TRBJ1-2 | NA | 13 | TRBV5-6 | ASSPTQAGNYGYT
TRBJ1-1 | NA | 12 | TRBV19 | ASSLQGAGTEAF
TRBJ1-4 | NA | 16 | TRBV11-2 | ASSSMVHNGGGNEKLF
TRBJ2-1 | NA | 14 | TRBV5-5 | ASSSVMLAGGNEQF
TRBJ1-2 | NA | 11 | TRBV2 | ASSDGQSYGYT
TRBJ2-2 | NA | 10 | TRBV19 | ASSLTAGELF
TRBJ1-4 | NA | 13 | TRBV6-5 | ASSYFAGGDEKLF
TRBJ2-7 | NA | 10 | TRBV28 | ASVRSSYEQY
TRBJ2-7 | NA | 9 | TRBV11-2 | ASSFRDEQY
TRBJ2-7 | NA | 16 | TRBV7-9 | ASSSGLSGTSRPYEQY
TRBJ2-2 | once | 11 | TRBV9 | ASSAGSAGELF
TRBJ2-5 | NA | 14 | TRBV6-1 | ASSEGWRGSGETQY
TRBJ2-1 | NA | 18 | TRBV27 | ATMPRKPGLAGPNYNEQF
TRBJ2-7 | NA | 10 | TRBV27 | ASSLGGSEQY
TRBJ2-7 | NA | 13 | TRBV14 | ASSPTGTGFGEQY
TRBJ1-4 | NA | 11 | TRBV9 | ASSPNSNEKLF
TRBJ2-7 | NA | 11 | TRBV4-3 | ASSLGRSYEQY
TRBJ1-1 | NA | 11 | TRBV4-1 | ASSPWSDTEAF
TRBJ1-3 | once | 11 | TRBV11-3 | ASTRDSGNTIY
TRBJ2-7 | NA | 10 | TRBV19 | ASATSRDEQY
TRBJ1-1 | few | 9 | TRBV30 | AWTVLSEAF
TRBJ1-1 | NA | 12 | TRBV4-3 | ASSQDSGGTEAF
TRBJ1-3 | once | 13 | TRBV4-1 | ASSQDRGLSNTIY
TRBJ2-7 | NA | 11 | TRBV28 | ASNLGTSGSQR
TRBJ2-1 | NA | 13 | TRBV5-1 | ASSLGGRLYNEQF
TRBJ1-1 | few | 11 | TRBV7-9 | ASSPQGRTEAF